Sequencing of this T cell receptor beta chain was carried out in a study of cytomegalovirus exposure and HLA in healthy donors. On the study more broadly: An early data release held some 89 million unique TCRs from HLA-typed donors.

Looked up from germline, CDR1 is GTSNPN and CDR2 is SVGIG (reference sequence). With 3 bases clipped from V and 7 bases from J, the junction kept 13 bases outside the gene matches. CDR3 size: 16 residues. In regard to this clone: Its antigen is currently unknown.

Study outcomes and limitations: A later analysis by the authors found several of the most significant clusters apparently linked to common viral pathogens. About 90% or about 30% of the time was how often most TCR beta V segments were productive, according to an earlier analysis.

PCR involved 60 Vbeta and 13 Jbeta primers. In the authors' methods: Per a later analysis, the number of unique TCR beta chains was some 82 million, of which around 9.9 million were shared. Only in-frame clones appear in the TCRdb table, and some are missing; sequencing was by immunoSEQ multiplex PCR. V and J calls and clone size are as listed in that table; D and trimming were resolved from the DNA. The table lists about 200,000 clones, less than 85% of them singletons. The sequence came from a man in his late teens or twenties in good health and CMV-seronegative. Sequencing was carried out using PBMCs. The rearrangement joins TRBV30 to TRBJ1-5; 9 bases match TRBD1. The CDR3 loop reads CAWRGKLGTGRQPQHF. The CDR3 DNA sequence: TGTGCCTGGAGGGGGAAACTAGGGACAGGGAGGCAGCCCCAGCATTTT.